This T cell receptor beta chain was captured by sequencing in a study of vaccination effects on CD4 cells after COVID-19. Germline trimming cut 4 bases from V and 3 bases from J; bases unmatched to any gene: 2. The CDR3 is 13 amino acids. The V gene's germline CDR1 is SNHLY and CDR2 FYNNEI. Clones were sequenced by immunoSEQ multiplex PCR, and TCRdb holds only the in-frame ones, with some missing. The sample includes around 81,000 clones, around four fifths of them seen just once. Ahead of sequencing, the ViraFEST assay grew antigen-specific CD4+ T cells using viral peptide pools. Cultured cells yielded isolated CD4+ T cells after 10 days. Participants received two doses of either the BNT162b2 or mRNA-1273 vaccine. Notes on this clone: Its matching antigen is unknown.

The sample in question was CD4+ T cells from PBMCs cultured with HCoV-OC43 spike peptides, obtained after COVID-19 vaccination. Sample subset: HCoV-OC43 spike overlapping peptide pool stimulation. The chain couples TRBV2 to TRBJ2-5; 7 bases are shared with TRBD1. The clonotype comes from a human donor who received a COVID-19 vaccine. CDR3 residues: CASSVTGEETQYF. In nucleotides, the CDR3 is TGTGCCAGCAGTGTAACAGGGGAAGAGACCCAGTACTTC. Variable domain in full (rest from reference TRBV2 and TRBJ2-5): EPEVTQTPSHQVTQMGQEVILRCVPISNHLYFYWYRQILGQKVEFLVSFYNNEISEKSEIFDDQFSVERPDGSNFTLKIRSTKLEDSAMYFCASSVTGEETQYFGPGTRLLVL.